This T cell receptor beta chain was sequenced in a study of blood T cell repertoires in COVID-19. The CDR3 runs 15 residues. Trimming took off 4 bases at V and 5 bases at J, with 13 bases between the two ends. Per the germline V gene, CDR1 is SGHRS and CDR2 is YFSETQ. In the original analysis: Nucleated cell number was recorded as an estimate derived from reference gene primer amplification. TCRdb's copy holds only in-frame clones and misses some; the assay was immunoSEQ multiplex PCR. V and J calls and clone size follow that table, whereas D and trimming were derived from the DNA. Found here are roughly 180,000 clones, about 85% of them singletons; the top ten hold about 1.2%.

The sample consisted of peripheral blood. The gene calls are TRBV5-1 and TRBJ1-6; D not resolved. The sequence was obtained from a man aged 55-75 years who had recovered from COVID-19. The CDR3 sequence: CASSASGMDNSPLHF. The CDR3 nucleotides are TGCGCCAGCAGCGCCTCAGGAATGGATAATTCACCCCTCCACTTT.